Presented here are 27 T cell receptor beta chains from one specimen sequenced in a study of blood T cells in healthy people across ages. A second roughly 6 to 11 cycle PCR used barcoded and J-beta primers. TCRdb used MiXCR to reprocess the 5' RACE reads, holding one entry per CDR3 protein. The data hold hundreds of thousands of distinct CDR3 sequences, with around three fifths observed a single time. Sequences were obtained from blood. The receptors originated from a man aged 40-49 years in good health.

The J gene is TRBJ2-2, the V gene TRBV20-1; 11 bases are a match to TRBD1. This CDR3 region has 16 residues. With 3 bases clipped from V and 3 bases from J, the junction kept 6 bases outside the gene matches. Germline lookup yields CDR1 DFQATT and CDR2 SNEGSKA (reference sequence). CDR3 DNA: TGCAGTGCTAGGTCAGGGACAGGGGGATACACCGGGGAGCTGTTTTTT. The encoded protein is CSARSGTGGYTGELFF.

Here the CDR3 reads CAGGGVPYEQYF. CDR3 sequence (DNA): TGTGCCGGCGGTGGGGTTCCCTACGAGCAGTACTTC. V and J are TRBV10-3 and TRBJ2-7; D call uncertain. V dropped 11 bases and J dropped 2 bases, with 13 bases sitting between them. The length of the CDR3 is 12 residues. Looked up from germline, CDR1 is ENHRY and CDR2 is SYGVKD.

This clonotype showed up just a few times. The rearrangement joins TRBV12-3 or TRBV12-4 to TRBJ2-7, with TRBD1 as a possible D gene (6 bases). V gave up 3 bases and J gave up 5 bases, with 11 bases separating them. CDR3 length: 13 amino acids. CDR3 DNA: TGTGCCAGCAGTTTTGTCAGGGGCCACGAGCAGTACTTC. Its protein is CASSFVRGHEQYF.

This clonotype has a handful of counts. V and J are TRBV10-3 and TRBJ2-1; 12 bases agree with TRBD2. The CDR3 consists of 16 residues. Germline assignment: CDR1 ENHRY and CDR2 SYGVKD. The V gene end was trimmed by 5 bases and the J gene end by 0 bases; junction bases not matched to a gene: 2. The chain's CDR3 is CAISTSGGSSYNEQFF. In DNA form, the CDR3 reads TGTGCCATCAGTACTAGCGGGGGGTCCTCCTACAATGAGCAGTTCTTC.

This clonotype occurred once. This chain joins TRBV28 and TRBJ2-1; TRBD1 matches at 8 bases. V lost 5 bases to trimming and J lost 0 bases; unmatched junction nucleotides: 9. This CDR3 contains 17 residues. The germline gives CDR1 MDHEN, CDR2 SYDVKM. Here the CDR3 DNA reads TGTGCCAGCAGTGATTCAGGGGGCGCGAGCTCCTACAATGAGCAGTTCTTC. The encoded protein is CASSDSGGASSYNEQFF.

This clonotype was counted only a few times. The V and J genes are TRBV7-2 and TRBJ2-5, with D maybe TRBD2 (5 bases). Trimming took 5 bases from V and 4 from J, leaving 14 bases between them. This CDR3 is built from 14 residues. Germline V gene data show CDR1 as SGHTA and CDR2 as FQGNSA. The chain's CDR3 is CASSRVGSGETQYF. CDR3 DNA: TGTGCCAGCAGCCGAGTAGGGAGTGGAGAGACCCAGTACTTC.

The chain uses TRBV7-7 and TRBJ2-2, with a weak D call TRBD2 (6 bases). Germline V CDR1 and CDR2: SSHAT, FNYEAQ (reference sequence). This CDR3 is built from 13 residues. The CDR3 DNA follows: TGTGCTACCGGAGGGGACTACACCGGGGAGCTGTTTTTT. This codes for CATGGDYTGELFF.

This rearrangement joins TRBV4-2 to TRBJ2-1, with D maybe TRBD2 (5 bases). The V and J ends lost 0 bases and 3 bases respectively, with 9 bases between them. The germline gives CDR1 LGHNA, CDR2 YNFKEQ. CDR3 length: 15 amino acids. CDR3 amino acids: CASSQDSESYNEQFF. CDR3 nucleotide sequence: TGTGCCAGCAGCCAAGATAGCGAGAGCTACAATGAGCAGTTCTTC.

This clonotype was detected once. The chain recombines TRBV7-2 with TRBJ1-2; D remains ambiguous. This CDR3 contains 18 residues. Per germline, CDR1 SGHTA and CDR2 FQGNSA. V gave up 2 bases and J gave up 4 bases, with 23 bases separating them. The chain's CDR3 is CASSLTPSDLGRSYGYTF. For the CDR3, the DNA is TGTGCCAGCAGCTTAACTCCCTCGGACCTTGGAAGATCCTATGGCTACACCTTC.

The chain couples TRBV10-3 to TRBJ2-7, with 14 bases identical to TRBD2. This CDR3 has 17 residues. V trimming: 6 bases; J trimming: 2 bases; junction bases outside the gene matches: 9. Germline V gene data show CDR1 as ENHRY and CDR2 as SYGVKD. This CDR3 is CAISRLAGGPGAYEQYF. The CDR3 DNA reads as TGTGCCATCAGCCGACTAGCGGGAGGGCCTGGGGCCTACGAGCAGTACTTC.

The chain uses TRBV20-1 and TRBJ2-5; perhaps TRBD1 as D (6 bases). The CDR3 loop spans 15 amino acids. Trimming pared 4 bases from V and 1 base from J, leaving 16 bases between. From germline, CDR1 is DFQATT and CDR2 SNEGSKA (reference sequence). The CDR3 reads CSAKNRVTGQETQYF. The DNA of the CDR3 is TGCAGTGCTAAAAACAGGGTTACGGGCCAAGAGACCCAGTACTTC.

The V and J genes are TRBV5-1 and TRBJ2-5; tentative D call: TRBD2 (6 bases). The V gene's germline CDR1 is SGHRS and CDR2 YFSETQ. Trimming shortened V by 2 bases and J by 0 bases, and 17 bases separated the two germline ends. The CDR3 consists of 17 residues. The CDR3 here is CASSFGRQPQYQETQYF. The CDR3 DNA reads TGCGCCAGCAGCTTTGGGAGGCAACCTCAGTACCAAGAGACCCAGTACTTC. Based on the CDR3 plus reference TRBV5-1 and TRBJ2-5, the full variable domain is KAGVTQTPRYLIKTRGQQVTLSCSPISGHRSVSWYQQTPGQGLQFLFEYFSETQRNKGNFPGRFSGRQFSNSRSEMNVSTLELGDSALYLCASSFGRQPQYQETQYFGPGTRLLVL.

The V call is TRBV16, the J call TRBJ1-5, with D possibly TRBD1 on 6 matching bases. The germline gives CDR1 KGHSY, CDR2 FQNENV. The CDR3 is made up of 14 amino acids. V lost 7 bases and J lost 2, with 12 bases in between. The CDR3 nucleotides are TGTGCCAGCACGAGGGGGGAGGGCAATCAGCCCCAGCATTTT. Its translation: CASTRGEGNQPQHF.

The gene calls are TRBV29-1 and TRBJ2-1; D is possibly TRBD1 or TRBD2 (5 bases each). This CDR3 contains 16 residues. V shed 3 bases and J shed 1 base, with 16 bases lying between them. Per germline, CDR1 SQVTM and CDR2 ANQGSEA. The CDR3 nucleotides are TGCAGCGTTGATACTGGGGGTGGTCCTTCCTACAATGAGCAGTTCTTC. This encodes CSVDTGGGPSYNEQFF.

The chain joins TRBV14 to TRBJ2-3; D ambiguous. From germline, CDR1 is SGHDN and CDR2 FVKESK. The V end lost 4 bases, the J end lost 0 bases, and 14 bases lay between the germline ends. The CDR3 consists of 16 residues. The CDR3 nucleotides are TGTGCCAGCAGCCGCGGTGTCCGAACTAGCACAGATACGCAGTATTTT. Translated, it gives CASSRGVRTSTDTQYF. Using reference TRBV14 and TRBJ2-3 for the parts outside the CDR3, the full variable domain is EAGVTQFPSHSVIEKGQTVTLRCDPISGHDNLYWYRRVMGKEIKFLLHFVKESKQDESGMPNNRFLAERTGGTYSTLKVQPAELEDSGVYFCASSRGVRTSTDTQYFGPGTRLTVL.

The chain uses TRBV6-2 or TRBV6-3 and TRBJ2-1, with D maybe TRBD2 (6 bases). The germline CDR1 and CDR2 sequences are MNHEY and SVGEGT. The CDR3 runs to 12 residues. CDR3 coding DNA: TGTGCATCACGGGAGCCCAATGGTGAGCAGTTCTTC. This sequence encodes CASREPNGEQFF.

The chain is built from TRBV9 and TRBJ2-3; 10 bases are a match to TRBD2. In germline, CDR1 is SGDLS, CDR2 YYNGEE. CDR3 size: 18 residues. The V gene end was trimmed by 3 bases and the J gene end by 0 bases; junction bases not matched to a gene: 10. This chain's CDR3 is CASSATAGGGSSTDTQYF. CDR3 nucleotide sequence: TGTGCCAGCAGCGCAACAGCGGGGGGGGGATCTAGCACAGATACGCAGTATTTT.

The chain recombines TRBV24-1 with TRBJ2-7; D possibly uses TRBD1 or TRBD2 (5 bases each). Germline CDR1 reads KGHDR; CDR2 reads SFDVKD. This CDR3 region has 16 residues. The ends were cut back, 3 bases at V and 3 bases at J, with 17 bases in the middle. The CDR3 loop is CATSDVGDHNLYEQYF. CDR3 coding DNA: TGTGCCACCAGTGATGTGGGGGACCACAACCTCTACGAGCAGTACTTC.

The count of this clonotype is one. The J gene is TRBJ2-7, the V gene TRBV20-1; TRBD2 matches at 7 bases. This CDR3 spans 15 amino acids. The ends lost 0 bases at V and 4 bases at J; junction bases unmatched: 9. CDR1 and CDR2 from the germline V gene are DFQATT and SNEGSKA (reference sequence). CDR3 bases: TGCAGTGCTAGAGAGACCGGGACTAACGAATACGAGCAGTACTTC. This gives the protein CSARETGTNEYEQYF.

This sequence joins TRBV7-2 and TRBJ1-2; D gene uncertain. The germline V gene has CDR1 SGHTA and CDR2 FQGNSA. Between the trimmed V and J ends, which lost 8 bases and 2 bases, there was a span of 9 bases. The CDR3 runs 12 residues. CDR3 sequence: CASGSLNYGYTF. DNA of the CDR3: TGTGCCAGCGGCAGTTTAAACTATGGCTACACCTTC. The full variable domain, rest sourced from reference TRBV7-2 and TRBJ1-2, is GAGVSQSPSNKVTEKGKDVELRCDPISGHTALYWYRQSLGQGLEFLIYFQGNSAPDKSGLPSDRFSAERTGGSVSTLTIQRTQQEDSAVYLCASGSLNYGYTFGSGTRLTVV.

CDR3 sequence: CASTARPDGNEQYF. The CDR3 coding sequence is TGTGCCAGCACCGCTCGCCCGGACGGGAACGAGCAGTACTTC. The rearrangement links TRBV25-1 to TRBJ2-7; D possibly corresponds to TRBD2 (5 bases). This CDR3 region has 14 residues. V lost 7 bases and J lost 5, with 18 bases in between. The germline V gene has CDR1 MGHDK and CDR2 SYGVNS.

The sample holds a few counts of this clonotype. The chain couples TRBV20-1 to TRBJ1-5, with a weak D call TRBD1 (6 bases). The germline V gene has CDR1 DFQATT and CDR2 SNEGSKA (reference sequence). V lost 0 bases and J lost 2, with 11 bases in between. This CDR3 has 15 amino acids. Here the CDR3 DNA reads TGCAGTGCTAGAGAGAGGTCAGGGGGCAATCAGCCCCAGCATTTT. Translated, it gives CSARERSGGNQPQHF.

The chain links TRBV5-1 to TRBJ2-5, with TRBD2 identical over 9 bases. Looked up from germline, CDR1 is SGHRS and CDR2 is YFSETQ. The ends lost 0 bases at V and 2 bases at J; junction bases unmatched: 5. The CDR3 runs 16 residues. CDR3 sequence (DNA): TGCGCCAGCAGCTTGGTCGTAGCGGGGGAACAAGAGACCCAGTACTTC. Its translation: CASSLVVAGEQETQYF.

In this sample, this clonotype turned up a few times. The chain recombines TRBV28 with TRBJ2-1, with 8 bases that match TRBD2. The CDR3 spans 16 residues. Trimming removed 6 bases from V and 8 bases from J; junction bases left unmatched: 15. The V gene's germline CDR1 is MDHEN and CDR2 SYDVKM. CDR3 region: CASRVSSGLVFYEQFF. In DNA form, the CDR3 reads TGTGCCAGCAGGGTTTCCTCGGGACTAGTATTCTATGAGCAGTTCTTC.

The chain links TRBV5-6 to TRBJ2-5; 8 nucleotides agree with TRBD2. This CDR3 contains 16 residues. CDR1 is SGHDT, CDR2 YYEEEE, per germline. Trimming at V came to 0 bases and at J to 7 bases, leaving 11 bases not matched to a gene. The CDR3 loop reads CASSLAFGGAHRTQYF. The CDR3 bases are TGTGCCAGCAGCTTGGCCTTCGGGGGGGCGCACCGGACCCAGTACTTC. The whole variable domain, remainder taken from reference TRBV5-6 and TRBJ2-5, is DAGVTQSPTHLIKTRGQQVTLRCSPKSGHDTVSWYQQALGQGPQFIFQYYEEEERQRGNFPDRFSGHQFPNYSSELNVNALLLGDSALYLCASSLAFGGAHRTQYFGPGTRLLVL.

A single count supports this clonotype. The gene calls are TRBV29-1 and TRBJ2-1; possibly TRBD1 or TRBD2 for D (5 bases each). The CDR3 length is 11 residues. From germline, CDR1 is SQVTM and CDR2 ANQGSEA. Trimming left V 6 bases short and J 4 bases short, with 7 bases between. The CDR3 sequence: CSVRGYNEQFF. CDR3 nucleotide sequence: TGCAGCGTGAGGGGATACAATGAGCAGTTCTTC.

This clonotype occurred a few times. The chain carries TRBV20-1 and TRBJ1-1; 9 bases map to TRBD1. The CDR3 length is 14 residues. Losses at the gene ends were 5 bases for V and 1 base for J; bases not matched to a gene: 5. Germline V CDR1 and CDR2: DFQATT, SNEGSKA (reference sequence). CDR3 in amino acids: CSAEGQGGNTEAFF. The DNA for the CDR3 is TGCAGTGCTGAGGGACAGGGAGGGAACACTGAAGCTTTCTTT.